The 10 T cell receptor beta chains presented below share a single source sample, sequenced in a study of blood T cell repertoires in COVID-19. Assay used: immunoSEQ multiplex PCR; TCRdb lists only in-frame clones, some missing. The sample includes 310,000 or so clones, around 89% of them seen just once. Sequenced: PBMCs or T cells enriched from blood (not recorded which). Source of these receptors: a woman between 40 and 55 years old who had recovered from COVID-19.

The V and J genes are TRBV7-9 and TRBJ2-3, with D possibly being TRBD1 (6 bases). In germline, CDR1 is SEHNR, CDR2 FQNEAQ (reference sequence). The V end was cut by 5 bases, the J end by 4 bases, with 13 bases between. This CDR3 has 14 residues. CDR3 nucleotides: TGTGCCAGCAGCCGAGGGGGTCTGTCAGATACGCAGTATTTT. Translation gives CASSRGGLSDTQYF.

The chain combines TRBV2 with TRBJ2-2; 9 bases agree with TRBD2. V dropped 4 bases and J dropped 7; count of bases not matched to a gene: 10. This CDR3 contains 16 residues. From germline, CDR1 is SNHLY and CDR2 FYNNEI. As DNA, the CDR3 is TGTGCCAGCAGTGTGGGGCTAGCGGGATTGGGCGGGGAGCTGTTTTTT. This codes for CASSVGLAGLGGELFF.

This chain connects TRBV7-9 to TRBJ1-1, with D unresolved. Trimming took 0 bases from V and 4 from J, leaving 12 bases between them. Germline CDR1 and CDR2: SEHNR and FQNEAQ (reference sequence). The CDR3 length is 15 residues. CDR3 sequence reads: CASSLAFGGSTEAFF. Written as DNA, the CDR3 is TGTGCCAGCAGCTTAGCTTTTGGTGGGAGCACTGAAGCTTTCTTT.

This chain connects TRBV21-1 to TRBJ1-6; TRBD1, as called in the table, went unchecked against the DNA. TRBV21-1 is noted as a pseudogene. The CDR3 is 16 residues long. DNA for the CDR3: TGTGCCAGCAGCTTACTCCCCGGGACATCCAATTCACCCCTCCACTTT. As protein: CASSLLPGTSNSPLHF.

The chain carries TRBV7-3 and TRBJ2-1; TRBD2 matches at 10 bases. In germline, CDR1 is SGHTA, CDR2 FQGTGA. V was clipped by 4 bases and J by 0 bases; unmatched bases: 6. This CDR3 spans 17 amino acids. CDR3 residues: CASSSSPSGSSYNEQFF. The CDR3 DNA reads as TGTGCCAGCAGCTCAAGCCCTAGCGGGAGCTCCTACAATGAGCAGTTCTTC.

The chain is built from TRBV9 and TRBJ2-2; D may be TRBD2 (5 bases). CDR3 length: 15 residues. From germline, CDR1 is SGDLS and CDR2 YYNGEE. Trimming shortened V by 0 bases and J by 1 base, and 7 bases separated the two germline ends. The CDR3 protein is CASSVGGRNTGELFF. The CDR3 coding sequence is TGTGCCAGCAGCGTAGGAGGGCGGAACACCGGGGAGCTGTTTTTT.

V is TRBV6-2 or TRBV6-3 and J is TRBJ2-3; 12 bases match TRBD2. The CDR3 is 16 residues long. Germline-derived CDR1 and CDR2 are MNHEY and SVGEGT. With 0 bases clipped from V and 5 bases from J, the junction kept 3 bases outside the gene matches. CDR3 DNA: TGTGCCAGCAGTTACTCATTACTAGCGGGAGGAGATACGCAGTATTTT. Amino acids: CASSYSLLAGGDTQYF.

This sequence joins TRBV30 and TRBJ1-6; D possibly corresponds to TRBD1 (5 bases). CDR3 size: 14 residues. V lost 1 base and J lost 7, with 11 bases in between. The germline gives CDR1 GTSNPN, CDR2 SVGIG (reference sequence). The CDR3 DNA is TGTGCCTGGAGTGCGGGGGAGGGCAATTCACCCCTCCACTTT. It yields the protein CAWSAGEGNSPLHF.

J is TRBJ2-4 and V is TRBV5-1; TRBD2 matches at 10 bases. The J segment lost 0 bases and the V segment lost 1 base, leaving 7 bases of the junction unmatched. From germline, CDR1 is SGHRS and CDR2 YFSETQ. The CDR3 is 18 amino acids. CDR3 region: CASSLMASGGQAKNIQYF. CDR3 bases: TGCGCCAGCAGCTTGATGGCTAGCGGGGGACAAGCCAAAAACATTCAGTACTTC.

V and J are TRBV2 and TRBJ1-5, with TRBD1 as a possible D gene (6 bases). V was shortened by 8 bases and J by 5 bases, with 19 bases between the two germline ends. The germline V gene has CDR1 SNHLY and CDR2 FYNNEI. The CDR3 extends over 15 amino acids. The CDR3 DNA reads as TGTGCCAGCTCGAGAGACAGGCCGGGCGATCAGCCCCAGCATTTT. Protein: CASSRDRPGDQPQHF.